The clone carrying this T cell receptor beta chain has more than one count but fewer than ten. The data stem from a study of blood T cells in healthy people across ages. For the second PCR, which ran for about 7 to 11 cycles, a sample-barcoded 5' primer and a J-beta primer mix were used. TCRdb called the 5' RACE reads again in MiXCR, with one record for every CDR3 protein. In the table there are 800,000 to 950,000 distinct CDR3 sequences, 48% of which are singletons. Sequencing was carried out using blood. This receptor was identified in a man aged 25 to 40 in good health.

The CDR3 region is CASSHQDRAGETQYF. CDR3 in DNA: TGTGCCAGCAGCCACCAGGACAGGGCTGGCGAGACCCAGTACTTC. The chain employs TRBV4-2 and TRBJ2-5; 8 bases line up with TRBD1. Germline values: CDR1 LGHNA, CDR2 YNFKEQ. This CDR3 has 15 residues. V was clipped by 3 bases and J by 5 bases; unmatched bases: 8.